This entry describes one T cell receptor (beta chain). Original data processing: Amplification of reference gene primers provided the estimated nucleated cell counts. Libraries were prepared by immunoSEQ multiplex PCR; TCRdb keeps only in-frame clonotypes and omits some of them. V and J calls and clone size are those listed in that table; D and trimming were worked out from the DNA. The sample includes some 88,000 clones, 65% to 90% seen only once; the top ten take 3.5% to 4.5%. This sample stems from a study of blood T cell repertoires in COVID-19. Study at large: Specimens from acute and convalescent COVID-19 originated in the United States, Italy and Spain. Nucleic acid was either cDNA or gDNA, and it came from T cells, B-cell-depleted T cells, or PBMCs.

The CDR3 extends over 13 amino acids. The rearrangement joins TRBV21-1 to TRBJ2-7; the table assigns TRBD1, which was not confirmed against the DNA. TRBV21-1 is flagged as a pseudogene. The source material was peripheral blood. The TCR comes from a man aged 55-75 years with acute or convalescent COVID-19. CDR3 sequence (DNA): TGTGCCAGCAGCCTACAGGTGGGTTACGAGCAGTACTTC. Its protein is CASSLQVGYEQYF.